These 2 T cell receptor beta chains share one sample of origin, sequenced in a study of T cells in Graves' hyperthyroidism and ophthalmopathy. RNA transcripts yielded amplified TCR beta CDR3 regions. The TCR CDR3 first-round RT-PCR relied on the HTBI primer set. TCRdb re-analysed the multiplex PCR reads in MiXCR, keeping a single row per CDR3 protein. This table has about 410,000 distinct CDR3 sequences, 14% to 15% appearing once. The sequenced sample consisted of blood. The receptors here all came from a man aged 18 to 29 with Graves' ophthalmopathy.

V and J are TRBV19 and TRBJ1-2; D gene ambiguous. The CDR3 consists of 13 residues. Trimming pared 6 bases from V and 7 bases from J, leaving 15 bases between. Germline V CDR1 and CDR2: LNHDA, SQIVND (reference sequence). In DNA form, the CDR3 reads TGTGCCAGTAGACAGATAAGTTGGGTTGGCTACACCTTC. This encodes CASRQISWVGYTF. Drawing the rest from reference TRBV19 and TRBJ1-2, the complete variable domain is DGGITQSPKYLFRKEGQNVTLSCEQNLNHDAMYWYRQDPGQGLRLIYYSQIVNDFQKGDIAEGYSVSREKKESFPLTVTSAQKNPTAFYLCASRQISWVGYTFGSGTRLTVV.

There are many counts of this clonotype. This sequence joins TRBV11-1 and TRBJ1-3; TRBD1 might be the D (5 bases). The CDR3 is 14 residues long. The V and J ends lost 3 bases and 6 bases respectively, with 12 bases between them. The germline V gene encodes CDR1 SGHAT and CDR2 FQDESV (reference sequence). CDR3 in amino acids: CASSLDQGLNTIYF. DNA of the CDR3: TGTGCCAGCAGCTTGGACCAGGGATTAAACACCATATATTTT.